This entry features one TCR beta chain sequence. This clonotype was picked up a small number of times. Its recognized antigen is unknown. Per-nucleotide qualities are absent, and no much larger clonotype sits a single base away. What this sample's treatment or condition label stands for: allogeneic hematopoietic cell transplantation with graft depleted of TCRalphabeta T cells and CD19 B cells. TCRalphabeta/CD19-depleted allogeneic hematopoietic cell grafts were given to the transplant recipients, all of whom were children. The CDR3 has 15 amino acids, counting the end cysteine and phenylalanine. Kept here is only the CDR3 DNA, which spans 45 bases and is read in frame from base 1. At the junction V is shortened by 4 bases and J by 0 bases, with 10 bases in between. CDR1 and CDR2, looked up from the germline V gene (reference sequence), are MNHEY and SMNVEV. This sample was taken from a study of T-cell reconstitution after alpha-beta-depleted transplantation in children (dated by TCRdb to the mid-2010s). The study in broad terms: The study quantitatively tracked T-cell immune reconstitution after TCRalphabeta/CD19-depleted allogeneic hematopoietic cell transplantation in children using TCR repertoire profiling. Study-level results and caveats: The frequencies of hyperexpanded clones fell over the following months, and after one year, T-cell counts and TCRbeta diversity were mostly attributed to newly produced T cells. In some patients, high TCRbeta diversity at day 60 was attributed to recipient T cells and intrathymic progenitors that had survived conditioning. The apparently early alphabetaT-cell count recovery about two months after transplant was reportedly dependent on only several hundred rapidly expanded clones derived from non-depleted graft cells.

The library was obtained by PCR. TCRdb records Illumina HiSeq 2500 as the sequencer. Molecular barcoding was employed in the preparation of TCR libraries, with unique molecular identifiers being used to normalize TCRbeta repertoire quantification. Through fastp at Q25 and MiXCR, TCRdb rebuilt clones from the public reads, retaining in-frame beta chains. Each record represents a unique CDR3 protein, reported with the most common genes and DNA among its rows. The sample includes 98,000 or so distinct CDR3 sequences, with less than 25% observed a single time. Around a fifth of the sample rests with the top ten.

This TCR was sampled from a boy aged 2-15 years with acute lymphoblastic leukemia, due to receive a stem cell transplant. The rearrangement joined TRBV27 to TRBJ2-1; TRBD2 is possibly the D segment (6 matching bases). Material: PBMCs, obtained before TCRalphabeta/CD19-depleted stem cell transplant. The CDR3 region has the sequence CASSSSASSYNEQFF. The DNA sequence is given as TGTGCCAGCAGTTCTAGCGCCAGCTCCTACAATGAGCAGTTCTTC.